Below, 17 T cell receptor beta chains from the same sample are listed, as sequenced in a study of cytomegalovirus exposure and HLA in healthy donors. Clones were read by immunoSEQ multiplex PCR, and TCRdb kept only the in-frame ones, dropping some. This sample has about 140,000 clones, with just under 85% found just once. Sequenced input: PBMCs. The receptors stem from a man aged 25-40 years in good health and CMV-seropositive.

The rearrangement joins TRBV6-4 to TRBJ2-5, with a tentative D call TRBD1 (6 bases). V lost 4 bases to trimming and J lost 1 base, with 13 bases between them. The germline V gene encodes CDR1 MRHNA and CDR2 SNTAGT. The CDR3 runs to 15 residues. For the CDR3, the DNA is TGTGCCAGCAGTGGGACAGCGGAATTCCAAGAGACCCAGTACTTC. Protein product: CASSGTAEFQETQYF.

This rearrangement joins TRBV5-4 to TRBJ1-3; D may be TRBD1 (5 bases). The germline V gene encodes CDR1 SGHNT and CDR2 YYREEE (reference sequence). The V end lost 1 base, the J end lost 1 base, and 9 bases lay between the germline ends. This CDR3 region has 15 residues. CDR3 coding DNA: TGTGCCAGCAGCTTGAGGGGCACTTCTGGAAACACCATATATTTT. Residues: CASSLRGTSGNTIYF.

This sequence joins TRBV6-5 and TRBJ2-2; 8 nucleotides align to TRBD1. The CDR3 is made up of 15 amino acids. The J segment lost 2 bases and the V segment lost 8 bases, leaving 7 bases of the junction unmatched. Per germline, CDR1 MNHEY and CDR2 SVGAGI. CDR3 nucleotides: TGTGCCAGCGGGCGGGACAGGCGAAACACCGGGGAGCTGTTTTTT. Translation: CASGRDRRNTGELFF.

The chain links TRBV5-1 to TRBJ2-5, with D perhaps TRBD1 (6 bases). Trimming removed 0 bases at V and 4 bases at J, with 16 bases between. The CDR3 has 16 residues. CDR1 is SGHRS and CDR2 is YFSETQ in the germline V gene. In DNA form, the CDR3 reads TGCGCCAGCAGCTTGGAAATGGGGGCGAGGGGAGAGACCCAGTACTTC. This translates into CASSLEMGARGETQYF. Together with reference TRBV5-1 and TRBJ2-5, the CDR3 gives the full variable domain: KAGVTQTPRYLIKTRGQQVTLSCSPISGHRSVSWYQQTPGQGLQFLFEYFSETQRNKGNFPGRFSGRQFSNSRSEMNVSTLELGDSALYLCASSLEMGARGETQYFGPGTRLLVL.

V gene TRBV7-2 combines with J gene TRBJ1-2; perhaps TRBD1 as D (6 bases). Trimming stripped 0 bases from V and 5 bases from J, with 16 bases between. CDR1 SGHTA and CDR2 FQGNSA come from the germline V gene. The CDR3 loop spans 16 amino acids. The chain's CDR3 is CASSLAQRGARYGYTF. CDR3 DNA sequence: TGTGCCAGCAGCTTAGCCCAGCGGGGGGCACGATATGGCTACACCTTC.

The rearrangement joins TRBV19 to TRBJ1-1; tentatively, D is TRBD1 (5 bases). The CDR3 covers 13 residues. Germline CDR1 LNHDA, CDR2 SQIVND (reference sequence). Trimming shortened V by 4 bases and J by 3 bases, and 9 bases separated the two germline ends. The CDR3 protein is CASSTGSHTEAFF. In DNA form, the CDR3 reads TGTGCCAGTAGTACAGGGTCCCACACTGAAGCTTTCTTT.

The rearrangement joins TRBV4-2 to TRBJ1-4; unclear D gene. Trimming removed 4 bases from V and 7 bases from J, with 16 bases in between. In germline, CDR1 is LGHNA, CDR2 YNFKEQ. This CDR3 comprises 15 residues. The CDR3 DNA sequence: TGTGCCAGCAGCCCCGCTTGGAACAGCCGTGAAAAACTGTTTTTT. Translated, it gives CASSPAWNSREKLFF.

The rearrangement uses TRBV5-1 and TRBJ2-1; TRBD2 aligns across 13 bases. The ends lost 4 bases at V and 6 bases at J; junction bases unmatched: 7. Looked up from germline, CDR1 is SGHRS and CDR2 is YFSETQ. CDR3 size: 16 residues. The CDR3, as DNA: TGCGCCAGCAGCGGACGGACTAGCGGGGGTTTCAATGAGCAGTTCTTC. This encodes CASSGRTSGGFNEQFF.

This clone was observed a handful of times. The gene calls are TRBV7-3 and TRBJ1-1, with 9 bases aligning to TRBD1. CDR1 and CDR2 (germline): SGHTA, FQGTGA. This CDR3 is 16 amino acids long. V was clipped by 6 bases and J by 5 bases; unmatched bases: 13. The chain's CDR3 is CASRSPEQGARTEAFF. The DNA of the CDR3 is TGTGCCAGCAGATCTCCGGAACAGGGGGCGAGGACTGAAGCTTTCTTT.

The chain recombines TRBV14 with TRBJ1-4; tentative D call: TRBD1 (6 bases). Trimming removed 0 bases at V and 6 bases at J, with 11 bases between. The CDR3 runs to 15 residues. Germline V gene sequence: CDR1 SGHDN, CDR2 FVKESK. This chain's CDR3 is CASSQDLDSYEKLFF. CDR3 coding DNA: TGTGCCAGCAGCCAAGACCTGGACAGTTATGAAAAACTGTTTTTT.

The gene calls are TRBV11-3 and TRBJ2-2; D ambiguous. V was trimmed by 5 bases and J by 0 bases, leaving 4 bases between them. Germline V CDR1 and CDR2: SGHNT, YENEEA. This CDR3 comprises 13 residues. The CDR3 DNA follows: TGTGCCAGCAGCGCTACGAACACCGGGGAGCTGTTTTTT. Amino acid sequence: CASSATNTGELFF. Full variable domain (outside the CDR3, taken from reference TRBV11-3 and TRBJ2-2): EAGVVQSPRYKIIEKKQPVAFWCNPISGHNTLYWYLQNLGQGPELLIRYENEEAVDDSQLPKDRFSAERLKGVDSTLKIQPAELGDSAVYLCASSATNTGELFFGEGSRLTVL.

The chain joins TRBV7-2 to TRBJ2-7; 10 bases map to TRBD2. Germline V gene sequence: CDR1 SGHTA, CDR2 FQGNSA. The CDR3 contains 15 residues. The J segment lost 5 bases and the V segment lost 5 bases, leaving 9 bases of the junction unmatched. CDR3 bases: TGTGCCAGCAGCCCTAGGGCTCTAGCGGGAGACGAGCAGTACTTC. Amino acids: CASSPRALAGDEQYF.

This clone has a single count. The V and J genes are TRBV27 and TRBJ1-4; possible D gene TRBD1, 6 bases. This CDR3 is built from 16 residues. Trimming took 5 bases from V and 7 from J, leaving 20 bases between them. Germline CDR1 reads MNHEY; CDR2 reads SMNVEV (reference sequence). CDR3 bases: TGTGCCAGCAGTGAAAAGACAGGCCGCTTTGCTGAAAAACTGTTTTTT. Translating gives CASSEKTGRFAEKLFF.

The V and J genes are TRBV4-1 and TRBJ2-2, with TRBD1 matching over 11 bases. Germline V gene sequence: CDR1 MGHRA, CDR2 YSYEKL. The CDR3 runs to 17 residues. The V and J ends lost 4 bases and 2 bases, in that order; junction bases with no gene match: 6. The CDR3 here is CASSPVGQGANTGELFF. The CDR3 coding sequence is TGCGCCAGCAGCCCCGTAGGACAGGGGGCCAACACCGGGGAGCTGTTTTTT.

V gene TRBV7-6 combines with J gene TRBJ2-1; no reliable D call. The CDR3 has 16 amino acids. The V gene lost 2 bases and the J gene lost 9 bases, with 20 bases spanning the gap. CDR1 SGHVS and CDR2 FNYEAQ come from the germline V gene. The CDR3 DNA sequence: TGTGCCAGCAGCTTATGGTCGCTAGGCCGAGTATGTGAGCAGTTCTTC. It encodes CASSLWSLGRVCEQFF.

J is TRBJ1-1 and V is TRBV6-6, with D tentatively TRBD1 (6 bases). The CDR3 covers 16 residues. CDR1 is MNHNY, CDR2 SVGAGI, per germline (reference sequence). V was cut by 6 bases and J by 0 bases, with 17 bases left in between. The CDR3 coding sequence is TGTGCCAGCAGAGCTACACCAGGACAGATGAACACTGAAGCTTTCTTT. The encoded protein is CASRATPGQMNTEAFF.

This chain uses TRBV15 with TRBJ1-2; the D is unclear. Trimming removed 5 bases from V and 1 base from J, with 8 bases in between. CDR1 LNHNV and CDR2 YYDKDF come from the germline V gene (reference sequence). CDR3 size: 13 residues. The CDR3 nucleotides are TGTGCCACCAGCCCTGACATTAACTATGGCTACACCTTC. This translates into CATSPDINYGYTF.